The TCR beta chain described here comes from a study of cytomegalovirus exposure and HLA in healthy donors. Samples came from healthy bone marrow donors. From germline, CDR1 is MDHEN and CDR2 SYDVKM. V gave up 8 bases and J gave up 2 bases, with 16 bases separating them. This CDR3 has 14 amino acids. PCR involved 60 Vbeta and 13 Jbeta primers. The repertoire was sequenced with immunoSEQ multiplex PCR; TCRdb's copy has only in-frame clones and lacks some. The table has about 150,000 clones, about 88% seen once. To note about this clone: The antigen is undetermined.

Overall study results and limits: TCR beta sequences reportedly predicted most subjects' HLA-A and HLA-B alleles accurately. Later analysis identified about 17,000 TCR beta sequences associated with HLA alleles, using a false discovery rate threshold of 0.05. In a later analysis, CMV-associated beta chains were mostly HLA-associated, it appeared.

The genes are TRBV28 and TRBJ2-7; D perhaps matches TRBD1 (5 bases). The receptor was derived from a woman aged 18-35 years in good health and CMV-seronegative. Sequencing used PBMCs. The CDR3 is CASLAAGPTYEQYF. DNA for the CDR3: TGTGCCAGCCTGGCGGCAGGGCCAACCTACGAGCAGTACTTC.